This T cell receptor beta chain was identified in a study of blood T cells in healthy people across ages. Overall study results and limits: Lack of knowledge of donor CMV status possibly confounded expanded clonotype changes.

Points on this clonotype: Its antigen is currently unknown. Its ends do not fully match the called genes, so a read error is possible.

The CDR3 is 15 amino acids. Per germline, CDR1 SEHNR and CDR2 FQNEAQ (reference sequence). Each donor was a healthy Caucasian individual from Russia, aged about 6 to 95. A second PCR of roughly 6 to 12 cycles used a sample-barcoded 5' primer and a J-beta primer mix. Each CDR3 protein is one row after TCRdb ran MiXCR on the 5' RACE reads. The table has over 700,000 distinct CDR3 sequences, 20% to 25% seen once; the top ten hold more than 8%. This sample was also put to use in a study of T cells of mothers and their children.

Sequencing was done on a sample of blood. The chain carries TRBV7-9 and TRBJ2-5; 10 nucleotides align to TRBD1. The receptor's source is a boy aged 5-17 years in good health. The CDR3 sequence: CDSSALSGDRGTQYF. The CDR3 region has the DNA TGTGACAGCAGCGCCCTGAGCGGGGACAGGGGGACCCAGTACTTC.